There are a few counts of the clone carrying this TCR beta chain. Its target is unknown. Alongside a J-beta primer mix, a sample-barcoded 5' primer served in a second PCR lasting roughly 7 to 11 cycles. TCRdb reprocessed the 5' RACE reads via MiXCR and lists one record per CDR3 protein. Among around 940,000 distinct CDR3 sequences listed, approximately 50% were seen once. These data come from a study of blood T cells in healthy people across ages. Germline-derived CDR1 and CDR2 are SGHKS and YYEKEE (reference sequence). The CDR3 spans 15 residues. Study results and limitations: Per million T cells, TCR beta diversity dropped roughly linearly as age increased. Relative to aged donors, long-lived donors carried more naive CD4+ cells and displayed higher diversity.

Each sample used at least 6.5 million PBMCs. The sample comprised blood. This receptor was taken from a woman aged 55-69 years in good health. V gene TRBV5-5 combines with J gene TRBJ2-5, with TRBD2 matching over 8 bases. TRBJ2-7 explains the end of the DNA better; the J call may be wrong. The CDR3 bases are TGTGCCAGCAGCTTGGGAGGGACTAGGCTGTACGAGCAGTACTTC. It is translated as CASSLGGTRLYEQYF.